This passage covers 3 T cell receptor beta chains from one sample sequenced in a study of cytomegalovirus exposure and HLA in healthy donors. PCR employed 60 Vbeta and 13 Jbeta primers. Here immunoSEQ multiplex PCR was the method, and the copy in TCRdb shows in-frame clones only, minus some. The sample has about 250,000 clones; roughly 78% are singletons. The sequencing input was PBMCs. The origin of the receptors is a boy between 10 and 17 years old in good health and CMV-seronegative.

This clone is a singleton in its sample. This chain uses TRBV6-5 with TRBJ1-1, with D perhaps TRBD1 (5 bases). This CDR3 region has 16 residues. V was trimmed by 2 bases and J by 1 base, leaving 14 bases between them. Germline V gene lookup returns CDR1 MNHEY and CDR2 SVGAGI. The CDR3 sequence: CASSYGVYRGNTEAFF. CDR3 nucleotides: TGTGCCAGCAGTTACGGGGTATATAGGGGGAACACTGAAGCTTTCTTT.

The rearrangement uses TRBV5-1 and TRBJ1-2; D may be TRBD1 (5 bases). V dropped 4 bases and J dropped 8 bases, with 15 bases sitting between them. In germline, CDR1 is SGHRS, CDR2 YFSETQ. The CDR3 runs 13 residues. CDR3: CASSEDAGGGYTF. Here the CDR3 DNA reads TGCGCCAGCAGCGAAGACGCCGGGGGGGGCTACACCTTC.

This clone was observed a few times. This chain uses TRBV11-3 with TRBJ1-4; tentatively, D is TRBD1 (5 bases). The V and J ends lost 5 bases and 11 bases respectively, with 15 bases between them. This CDR3 comprises 13 residues. CDR1 SGHNT and CDR2 YENEEA come from the germline V gene. The CDR3 reads CASSPGGAGKLFF. The CDR3 DNA reads TGTGCCAGCAGCCCTGGCGGGGCGGGGAAACTGTTTTTT. Filled out from reference TRBV11-3 and TRBJ1-4, the complete variable domain reads EAGVVQSPRYKIIEKKQPVAFWCNPISGHNTLYWYLQNLGQGPELLIRYENEEAVDDSQLPKDRFSAERLKGVDSTLKIQPAELGDSAVYLCASSPGGAGKLFFGSGTQLSVL.